This T cell receptor (beta chain) was sequenced during a study of CD8 T cells in Susac syndrome. From blood CD8+ and CD4+ T cells, TCR beta sequences were generated. The CDR3 loop spans 17 amino acids. From germline, CDR1 is LNHNV and CDR2 YYDKDF (reference sequence). Trimming removed 2 bases at V and 6 bases at J, with 19 bases between. Reverse transcription of roughly 0.45 to 1 ug RNA used random hexamers. TCRdb passed the immunoSEQ multiplex PCR reads through MiXCR, listing each CDR3 protein once. This sample carries about 180,000 distinct CDR3 sequences, around 96% of them seen once, and the ten largest clones take 0.15% to 0.2%.

This chain links TRBV15 with TRBJ2-2, with a weak D call TRBD1 (5 bases). The receptor was isolated from a human donor with multiple sclerosis. What was sequenced was CD8+ T cells from PBMCs. The CDR3 sequence is CATSRHPAGREAGELFF. As DNA, the CDR3 is TGTGCCACCAGCAGACACCCCGCCGGCAGGGAAGCCGGGGAGCTGTTTTTT.